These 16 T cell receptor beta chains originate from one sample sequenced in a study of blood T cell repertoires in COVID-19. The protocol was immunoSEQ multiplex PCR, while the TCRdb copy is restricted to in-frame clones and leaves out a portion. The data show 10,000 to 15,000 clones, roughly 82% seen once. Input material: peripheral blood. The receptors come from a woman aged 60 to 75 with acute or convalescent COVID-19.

This CDR3 reads CASSIRTSLAKNIQYF. The DNA for the CDR3 is TGTGCCAGTAGTATACGTACTAGCCTAGCCAAAAACATTCAGTACTTC. The rearrangement joins TRBV19 to TRBJ2-4, with D possibly TRBD2 on 6 matching bases. Germline V lookup: CDR1 LNHDA, CDR2 SQIVND (reference sequence). V lost 2 bases, J lost 0 bases, and 11 bases lay in between. This CDR3 contains 16 residues.

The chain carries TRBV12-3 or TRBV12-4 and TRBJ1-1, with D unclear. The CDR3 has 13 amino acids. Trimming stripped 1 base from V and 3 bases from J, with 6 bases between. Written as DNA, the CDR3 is TGTGCCAGCAGTTTAGAACAGTACACTGAAGCTTTCTTT. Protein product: CASSLEQYTEAFF.

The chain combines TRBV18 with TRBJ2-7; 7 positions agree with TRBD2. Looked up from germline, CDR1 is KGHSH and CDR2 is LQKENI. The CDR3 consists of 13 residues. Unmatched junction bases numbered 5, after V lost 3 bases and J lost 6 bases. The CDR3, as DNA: TGTGCCAGCTCACCGAACGGGGAGGGCGAGCAGTACTTC. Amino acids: CASSPNGEGEQYF.

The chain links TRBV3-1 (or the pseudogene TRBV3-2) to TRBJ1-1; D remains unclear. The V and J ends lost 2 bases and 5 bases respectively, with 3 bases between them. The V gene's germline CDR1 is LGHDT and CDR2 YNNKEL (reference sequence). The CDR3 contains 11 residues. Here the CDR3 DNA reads TGTGCCAGCAGCCAATCTACTGAAGCTTTCTTT. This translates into CASSQSTEAFF.

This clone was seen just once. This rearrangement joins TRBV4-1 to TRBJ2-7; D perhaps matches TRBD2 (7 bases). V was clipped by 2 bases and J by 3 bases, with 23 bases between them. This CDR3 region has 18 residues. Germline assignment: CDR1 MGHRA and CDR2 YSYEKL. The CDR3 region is CASSQFEGGAGGLYEQYF. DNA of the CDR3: TGCGCCAGCAGCCAATTCGAAGGGGGGGCTGGCGGACTCTACGAGCAGTACTTC.

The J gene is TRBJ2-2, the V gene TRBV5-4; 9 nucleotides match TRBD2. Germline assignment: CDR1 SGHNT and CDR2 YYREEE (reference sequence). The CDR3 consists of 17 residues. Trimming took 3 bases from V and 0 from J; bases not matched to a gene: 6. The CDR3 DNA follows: TGTGCCAGCAGCTGGCCCCGCGGGGGGGCGAACACCGGGGAGCTGTTTTTT. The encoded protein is CASSWPRGGANTGELFF.

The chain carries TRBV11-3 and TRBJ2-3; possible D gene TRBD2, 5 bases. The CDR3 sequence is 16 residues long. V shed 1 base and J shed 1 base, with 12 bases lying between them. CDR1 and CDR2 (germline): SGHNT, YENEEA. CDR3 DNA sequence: TGTGCCAGCAGCTTAGGGTACCGAGCGGGCACAGATACGCAGTATTTT. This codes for CASSLGYRAGTDTQYF. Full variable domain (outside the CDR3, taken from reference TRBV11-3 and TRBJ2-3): EAGVVQSPRYKIIEKKQPVAFWCNPISGHNTLYWYLQNLGQGPELLIRYENEEAVDDSQLPKDRFSAERLKGVDSTLKIQPAELGDSAVYLCASSLGYRAGTDTQYFGPGTRLTVL.

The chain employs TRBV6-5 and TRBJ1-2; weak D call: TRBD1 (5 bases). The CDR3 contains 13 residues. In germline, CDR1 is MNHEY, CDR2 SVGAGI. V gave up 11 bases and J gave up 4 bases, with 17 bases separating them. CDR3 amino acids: CAGGWASLYGYTF. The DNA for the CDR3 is TGTGCCGGGGGGTGGGCCAGCCTCTATGGCTACACCTTC.

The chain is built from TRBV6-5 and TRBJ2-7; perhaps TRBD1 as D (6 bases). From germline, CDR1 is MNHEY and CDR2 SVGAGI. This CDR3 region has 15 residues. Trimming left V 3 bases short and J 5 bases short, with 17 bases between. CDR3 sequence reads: CASSYLWQGMDEQYF. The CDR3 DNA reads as TGTGCCAGCAGTTATCTGTGGCAGGGGATGGACGAGCAGTACTTC.

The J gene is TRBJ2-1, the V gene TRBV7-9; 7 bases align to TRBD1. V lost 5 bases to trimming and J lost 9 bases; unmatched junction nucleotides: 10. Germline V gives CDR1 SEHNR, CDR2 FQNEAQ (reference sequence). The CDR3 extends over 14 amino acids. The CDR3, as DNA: TGTGCCAGCAGCACTCCCTTCGACAGGGCTGAGCAGTTCTTC. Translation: CASSTPFDRAEQFF.

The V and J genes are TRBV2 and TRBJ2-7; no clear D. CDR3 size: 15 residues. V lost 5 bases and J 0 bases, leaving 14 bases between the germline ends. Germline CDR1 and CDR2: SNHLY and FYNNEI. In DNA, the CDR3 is TGTGCCAGCAGTCAGGCGTCTATTAGCTCCTACGAGCAGTACTTC. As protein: CASSQASISSYEQYF. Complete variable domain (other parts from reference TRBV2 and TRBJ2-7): EPEVTQTPSHQVTQMGQEVILRCVPISNHLYFYWYRQILGQKVEFLVSFYNNEISEKSEIFDDQFSVERPDGSNFTLKIRSTKLEDSAMYFCASSQASISSYEQYFGPGTRLTVT.

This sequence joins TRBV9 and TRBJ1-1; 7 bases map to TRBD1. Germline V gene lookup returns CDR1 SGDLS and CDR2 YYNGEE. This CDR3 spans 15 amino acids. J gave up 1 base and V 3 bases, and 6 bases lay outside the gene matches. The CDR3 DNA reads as TGTGCCAGCAGCGACGGACAGGTCGGGAACACTGAAGCTTTCTTT. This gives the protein CASSDGQVGNTEAFF.

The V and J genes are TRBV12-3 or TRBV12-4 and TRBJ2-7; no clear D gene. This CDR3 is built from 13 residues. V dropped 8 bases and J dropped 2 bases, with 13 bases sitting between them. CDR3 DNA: TGTGCCAGCTCCCTCGACTGGGCCTACGAGCAGTACTTC. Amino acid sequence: CASSLDWAYEQYF.

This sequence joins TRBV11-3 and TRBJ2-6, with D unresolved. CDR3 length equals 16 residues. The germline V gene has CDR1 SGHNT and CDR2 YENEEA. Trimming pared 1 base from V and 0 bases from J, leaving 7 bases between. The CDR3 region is CASSLARFSGANVLTF. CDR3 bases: TGTGCCAGCAGCTTAGCCAGGTTCTCTGGGGCCAACGTCCTGACTTTC.

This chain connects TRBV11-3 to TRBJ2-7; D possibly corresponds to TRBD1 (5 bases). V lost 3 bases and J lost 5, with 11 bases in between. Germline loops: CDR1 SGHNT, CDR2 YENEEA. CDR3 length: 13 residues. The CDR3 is CASSLTVLNEQYF. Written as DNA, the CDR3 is TGTGCCAGCAGCTTGACAGTTCTGAACGAGCAGTACTTC.

The CDR3 loop reads CASSGGQEFNEQFF. As DNA, the CDR3 is TGTGCCAGCAGCGGGGGACAGGAGTTCAATGAGCAGTTCTTC. The V gene is TRBV27, the J gene TRBJ2-1, with 8 bases that match TRBD1. CDR1 and CDR2 from the germline V gene are MNHEY and SMNVEV (reference sequence). V was clipped by 6 bases and J by 6 bases; unmatched bases: 7. This CDR3 has 14 amino acids.